This entry lists 18 T cell receptor beta chains sequenced from one sample in a study of blood T cell repertoires in COVID-19. The protocol was immunoSEQ multiplex PCR, while the TCRdb copy is restricted to in-frame clones and leaves out a portion. The repertoire has 350,000 or so clones, less than 90% of them found once; the top ten carry 1%. The sequenced sample consisted of PBMCs or T cells enriched from blood (not recorded which). These receptors came from a woman aged 30 to 39 who had recovered from COVID-19.

The rearrangement joins TRBV6-5 to TRBJ2-3; TRBD2 is a possible D gene (6 bases). Trimming took off 8 bases at V and 5 bases at J, with 17 bases between the two ends. Germline V gives CDR1 MNHEY, CDR2 SVGAGI. The CDR3 is made up of 14 amino acids. In DNA form, the CDR3 reads TGTGCCAGCGGAGGCGGGGCCTCGGTAGATACGCAGTATTTT. Residues: CASGGGASVDTQYF.

In this sample, this clone turned up once. The chain is built from TRBV7-2 and TRBJ1-1, with D possibly TRBD1 on 5 matching bases. The CDR3 totals 14 residues. The germline gives CDR1 SGHTA, CDR2 FQGNSA. The V gene lost 2 bases and the J gene lost 6 bases, with 13 bases spanning the gap. CDR3 in amino acids: CASSLRAVRAEAFF. DNA of the CDR3: TGTGCCAGCAGCTTACGTGCGGTCAGGGCTGAAGCTTTCTTT.

The chain joins TRBV19 to TRBJ1-4, with 8 bases that match TRBD1. Germline V lookup: CDR1 LNHDA, CDR2 SQIVND (reference sequence). The CDR3 spans 15 residues. Unmatched junction bases numbered 5, after V lost 5 bases and J lost 3 bases. The CDR3 is CASSPGTGSNEKLFF. The CDR3 DNA sequence: TGTGCCAGTAGTCCCGGGACAGGTTCTAATGAAAAACTGTTTTTT. Using reference TRBV19 and TRBJ1-4 for the parts outside the CDR3, the full variable domain is DGGITQSPKYLFRKEGQNVTLSCEQNLNHDAMYWYRQDPGQGLRLIYYSQIVNDFQKGDIAEGYSVSREKKESFPLTVTSAQKNPTAFYLCASSPGTGSNEKLFFGSGTQLSVL.

The chain joins TRBV7-9 to TRBJ2-7, with TRBD1 identical over 8 bases. V was pared by 4 bases and J by 7 bases, with 12 bases of the junction left unmatched. Germline CDR1 reads SEHNR; CDR2 reads FQNEAQ (reference sequence). This CDR3 comprises 15 residues. CDR3 nucleotide sequence: TGTGCCAGCAGCTCCTGGGGACAGGCGGCGGGGGAGCAGTACTTC. Protein: CASSSWGQAAGEQYF.

The V call is TRBV12-5, the J call TRBJ2-2, with D perhaps TRBD2 (7 bases). The CDR3 contains 20 residues. Germline V gene sequence: CDR1 LGHNT, CDR2 FRNRAP. Trimming shortened V by 5 bases and J by 3 bases, and 28 bases separated the two germline ends. CDR3 loop: CASGPPTGVGGPWDTGELFF. In DNA form, the CDR3 reads TGTGCTAGTGGTCCACCCACCGGGGTCGGGGGGCCTTGGGACACCGGGGAGCTGTTTTTT.

This rearrangement joins TRBV28 to TRBJ1-5, with TRBD1 identical over 9 bases. Germline V gene data show CDR1 as MDHEN and CDR2 as SYDVKM. This CDR3 has 15 residues. With 6 bases clipped from V and 2 bases from J, the junction kept 5 bases outside the gene matches. The CDR3 loop reads CASRLDRGGNQPQHF. In DNA form, the CDR3 reads TGTGCCAGCAGACTGGACAGGGGTGGCAATCAGCCCCAGCATTTT. Using reference TRBV28 and TRBJ1-5 for the parts outside the CDR3, the full variable domain is DVKVTQSSRYLVKRTGEKVFLECVQDMDHENMFWYRQDPGLGLRLIYFSYDVKMKEKGDIPEGYSVSREKKERFSLILESASTNQTSMYLCASRLDRGGNQPQHFGDGTRLSIL.

The rearrangement joins TRBV19 to TRBJ2-1, with D uncertain. Trimming cost V 1 base and J 6 bases, with 10 bases left between them. Germline V gives CDR1 LNHDA, CDR2 SQIVND (reference sequence). This CDR3 is built from 14 residues. The chain's CDR3 is CASSIVTPSNEQFF. In DNA, the CDR3 is TGTGCCAGTAGTATAGTGACACCTTCCAATGAGCAGTTCTTC.

V gene TRBV19 combines with J gene TRBJ1-1; no clear D gene. V was cut by 3 bases and J by 4 bases, with 9 bases left in between. Per the germline V gene, CDR1 is LNHDA and CDR2 is SQIVND (reference sequence). This CDR3 contains 13 residues. The CDR3 DNA sequence: TGTGCCAGTAGTATCCTAGAAGCCACTGAAGCTTTCTTT. Translated: CASSILEATEAFF.

The J gene is TRBJ2-7, the V gene TRBV5-1; TRBD2 matches at 7 bases. Germline trimming cut 6 bases from V and 0 bases from J; bases unmatched to any gene: 12. The CDR3 totals 16 residues. Per germline, CDR1 SGHRS and CDR2 YFSETQ. The CDR3 region has the DNA TGCGCCAGCAAGCGGGGAATTAGGATCGTCTCCTACGAGCAGTACTTC. Protein sequence: CASKRGIRIVSYEQYF.

In this sample, this clone turned up once. CDR3: CASSWARDREYNEQFF. CDR3 coding DNA: TGCGCCAGCAGCTGGGCCCGGGACAGAGAGTACAATGAGCAGTTCTTC. The chain recombines TRBV5-1 with TRBJ2-1; 7 nucleotides agree with TRBD1. The CDR3 loop spans 16 amino acids. Trimming removed 3 bases from V and 4 bases from J; junction bases left unmatched: 10. The germline CDR1 and CDR2 sequences are SGHRS and YFSETQ.

A note on this clone: Other DNA sequences in this specimen translate into the identical CDR3. The V gene is TRBV5-1, the J gene TRBJ1-1; D may be TRBD1 (5 bases). This CDR3 is 12 amino acids long. Germline-derived CDR1 and CDR2 are SGHRS and YFSETQ. Trimming shortened V by 1 base and J by 4 bases, and 5 bases separated the two germline ends. CDR3 sequence: CASSLQGTEAFF. The CDR3 DNA follows: TGCGCCAGCAGCTTGCAGGGCACTGAAGCTTTCTTT.

The chain employs TRBV3-1 (or the pseudogene TRBV3-2) and TRBJ2-7; 7 bases align to TRBD2. The germline V gene encodes CDR1 LGHDT and CDR2 YNNKEL (reference sequence). The CDR3 is 16 amino acids. V dropped 0 bases and J dropped 4; count of bases not matched to a gene: 9. CDR3 sequence (DNA): TGTGCCAGCAGCCAAGATCTGGTAGCGGGTCTGTACGAGCAGTACTTC. This gives the protein CASSQDLVAGLYEQYF.

The chain employs TRBV15 and TRBJ1-2; 7 bases are a match to TRBD1. The CDR3 has 13 residues. CDR1 is LNHNV, CDR2 YYDKDF, per germline (reference sequence). J was trimmed by 7 bases and V by 1 base; bases with no gene match: 3. DNA for the CDR3: TGTGCCACCAGCAGAGGGGACAGATTTGGCTACACCTTC. As protein: CATSRGDRFGYTF.

On this clone itself: Other DNA sequences within the sample encode an identical CDR3. The V call is TRBV7-2, the J call TRBJ2-7, with TRBD2 as a possible D gene (5 bases). The CDR3 is made up of 13 amino acids. From germline, CDR1 is SGHTA and CDR2 FQGNSA. V was cut by 1 base and J by 3 bases, with 7 bases left in between. CDR3 in amino acids: CASSLGAGYEQYF. CDR3 DNA: TGTGCCAGCAGCTTAGGCGCGGGCTACGAGCAGTACTTC.

The V gene is TRBV15, the J gene TRBJ2-5, with 9 bases aligning to TRBD1. V gave up 3 bases and J gave up 5 bases; unmatched junction bases: 10. There are 16 residues in the CDR3. From germline, CDR1 is LNHNV and CDR2 YYDKDF (reference sequence). For the CDR3, the DNA is TGTGCCACCAGCAGCGGGACAGGGCCGATTCAGGAGACCCAGTACTTC. This codes for CATSSGTGPIQETQYF.

The chain joins TRBV7-6 to TRBJ2-1; 11 bases are shared with TRBD2. Germline values: CDR1 SGHVS, CDR2 FNYEAQ. This CDR3 comprises 19 residues. The ends lost 0 bases at V and 6 bases at J; junction bases unmatched: 13. The CDR3 protein is CASSLAASGGTSRSNEQFF. The CDR3 DNA reads TGTGCCAGCAGCTTAGCGGCTAGCGGGGGGACAAGTCGTTCCAATGAGCAGTTCTTC.

The rearrangement joins TRBV19 to TRBJ1-4; 8 nucleotides match TRBD1. The CDR3 is 13 residues long. V lost 10 bases, J lost 6 bases, and 7 bases stayed unmatched. Germline V gene lookup returns CDR1 LNHDA and CDR2 SQIVND (reference sequence). The DNA of the CDR3 is TGTGCCACCCTGGACAGGGCTGATGAAAAACTGTTTTTT. It codes for CATLDRADEKLFF.

Details on this clone: Germline and junction disagree at one end, which may indicate a read error. J is TRBJ2-7 and V is TRBV4-1, with 7 nucleotides matching TRBD2. The CDR3 runs to 14 residues. CDR1 and CDR2 (germline): MGHRA, YSYEKL. The CDR3 spells CASSQDALGRGMVF. Written as DNA, the CDR3 is TGCGCCAGCAGCCAAGATGCTCTGGGGCGGGGGATGGTTTTC.